A selection of T cell receptor beta chains follows, all from one sample in a study of blood T cell repertoires in COVID-19. The method was immunoSEQ multiplex PCR; TCRdb's version includes in-frame clones alone and lacks a portion of them. The sample shows 250,000 to 350,000 clones, about 90% of them seen only once. Sequencing input: peripheral blood. The receptors were gathered from a man between 18 and 29 years old with active or convalescent COVID-19. The CDR3 runs from the conserved cysteine through the conserved F or W. Each record gives: D gene, clone size, V gene, J gene, CDR3 protein, CDR3 DNA. D genes are given only for firm matches. The size entry is marked missing in some rows and otherwise reads once, few, many or a size class.

>.|.|TRBV28|TRBJ2-5
CASSTQGTQYF
TGTGCCAGCAGTACCCAGGGGACCCAGTACTTC
>.|.|TRBV7-2|TRBJ2-3
CASARDYLSTDTQYF
TGTGCCAGCGCCCGGGATTACCTTAGCACAGATACGCAGTATTTT
>TRBD2|once|TRBV5-1|TRBJ2-1
CASSLVASGGAEQFF
TGCGCCAGCAGCTTGGTGGCTAGCGGGGGGGCAGAGCAGTTCTTC
>TRBD1|once|TRBV27|TRBJ2-7
CASGDRLYEQYF
TGTGCCAGCGGGGACAGGTTATACGAGCAGTACTTC
>.|.|TRBV7-9|TRBJ2-1
CASSRSGGEQFF
TGTGCCAGCAGCCGAAGCGGTGGTGAGCAGTTCTTC
>.|.|TRBV6-5|TRBJ1-4
CASSSRGTNEKLFF
TGTGCCAGCAGTTCCCGAGGCACTAATGAAAAACTGTTTTTT
>.|.|TRBV19|TRBJ1-5
CASSISGGRGQPQHF
TGTGCCAGTAGTATATCGGGAGGCCGAGGTCAGCCCCAGCATTTT
>.|.|TRBV10-3|TRBJ1-2
CAIRPSASGYTF
TGTGCCATCAGGCCCAGCGCGTCTGGCTACACCTTC
>TRBD1|.|TRBV7-9|TRBJ2-7
CASSSDRGIYEQYF
TGTGCCAGCAGCTCGGACAGGGGAATCTACGAGCAGTACTTC
>.|once|TRBV19|TRBJ1-5
CASSLLGVSNQPQHF
TGTGCCAGTAGCCTACTCGGGGTGAGCAATCAGCCCCAGCATTTT
>.|.|TRBV3-1/TRBV3-2|TRBJ2-3
CASSPPRGAATDTQYF
TGTGCCAGCAGCCCCCCCCGTGGGGCGGCCACAGATACGCAGTATTTT
>.|.|TRBV7-3|TRBJ1-1
CASSLTGRGSRENTEAFF
TGTGCCAGCAGCTTAACTGGTCGGGGGTCCAGGGAGAACACTGAAGCTTTCTTT
>.|.|TRBV27|TRBJ2-7
CASSPMTGLVHEQYF
TGTGCCAGCAGTCCAATGACAGGACTCGTCCACGAGCAGTACTTC
>.|.|TRBV28|TRBJ2-7
CASSNPEGARRPYEQYF
TGTGCCAGCAGTAATCCCGAGGGAGCCAGGCGCCCCTACGAGCAGTACTTC
>.|.|TRBV7-8|TRBJ1-6
CASSFSKGDNSPLHF
TGTGCCAGCAGCTTCTCCAAGGGGGATAATTCACCCCTCCACTTT
>.|.|TRBV18|TRBJ1-6
CASSGIQNSPLHF
TGTGCCAGCTCAGGCATACAGAATTCACCCCTCCACTTT
>.|.|TRBV29-1|TRBJ2-3
CSVAREAGMTDTQYF
TGCAGCGTTGCCAGGGAGGCAGGGATGACAGATACGCAGTATTTT
>.|few|TRBV12-3/TRBV12-4|TRBJ1-5
CASQSPGQPQHF
TGTGCCAGCCAATCGCCGGGACAGCCCCAGCATTTT
>TRBD2|.|TRBV9|TRBJ2-1
CASNPGLASYNEQFF
TGTGCCAGCAACCCCGGACTAGCGTCCTACAATGAGCAGTTCTTC
>TRBD2|.|TRBV3-1/TRBV3-2|TRBJ2-1
CASSQISGRSGNEQFF
TGTGCCAGCAGCCAAATTAGCGGGAGGTCAGGTAATGAGCAGTTCTTC
>TRBD1|.|TRBV7-2|TRBJ1-1
CASSLERTGTEAFF
TGTGCCAGCAGCTTAGAGAGGACAGGGACTGAAGCTTTCTTT
>.|.|TRBV7-9|TRBJ1-2
CASSLGAGGALGYTF
TGTGCCAGCAGCTTAGGGGCGGGGGGCGCCTTGGGCTACACCTTC
>TRBD1|.|TRBV3-1/TRBV3-2|TRBJ1-6
CASSQPRDRGDSPLHF
TGTGCCAGCAGCCAGCCCCGGGACAGGGGGGATTCACCCCTCCACTTT
>.|.|TRBV28|TRBJ1-4
CASSLVQEGEKLFF
TGTGCCAGCAGTTTGGTCCAGGAGGGCGAAAAACTGTTTTTT
>.|.|TRBV19|TRBJ1-3
CASTLQISGNTIYF
TGTGCCAGTACCCTACAGATCTCTGGAAACACCATATATTTT
>.|.|TRBV29-1|TRBJ2-5
CGTRSLLMETQYF
TGCGGTACCAGGTCCCTCCTAATGGAGACCCAGTACTTC
>.|.|TRBV21-1|TRBJ2-3
CASSKGWLAGLVDTQYF
TGTGCCAGCAGCAAAGGTTGGCTAGCGGGGTTGGTAGATACGCAGTATTTT
>TRBD1|.|TRBV6-5|TRBJ2-7
CATRTGQYEQYF
TGTGCCACGAGGACAGGCCAGTACGAGCAGTACTTC
>.|.|TRBV18|TRBJ2-4
CASSADRLAKNIQYF
TGTGCCAGCTCAGCGGACAGACTAGCCAAAAACATTCAGTACTTC
>TRBD2|.|TRBV15|TRBJ2-5
CATSRLLAGVETQYF
TGTGCCACCAGCAGACTACTAGCGGGCGTAGAGACCCAGTACTTC
>TRBD2|.|TRBV7-2|TRBJ2-1
CASSLSAGGYNEQFF
TGTGCCAGCAGCTTATCAGCGGGGGGCTACAATGAGCAGTTCTTC
>.|.|TRBV24-1|TRBJ2-1
CATSRDRINEQFF
TGTGCCACCAGTAGAGACAGGATCAATGAGCAGTTCTTC
>.|.|TRBV29-1|TRBJ1-1
CSVVGWNTEAFF
TGCAGCGTTGTGGGCTGGAACACTGAAGCTTTCTTT
>TRBD2|.|TRBV5-1|TRBJ2-5
CATTTSGRDETQYF
TGCGCCACCACCACTAGCGGGAGGGATGAGACCCAGTACTTC
>TRBD1|.|TRBV27|TRBJ1-1
CASSLGYRGRTEAFF
TGTGCCAGCAGTTTAGGGTACAGGGGTCGAACTGAAGCTTTCTTT
>TRBD1|.|TRBV4-1|TRBJ1-2
CASAPGQGLTSWGYTF
TGCGCCAGCGCCCCGGGACAGGGGCTAACAAGTTGGGGCTACACCTTC
>.|.|TRBV7-9|TRBJ2-7
CASSLDGSYEQYF
TGTGCCAGCAGCTTGGACGGGAGCTACGAGCAGTACTTC
>TRBD1|.|TRBV19|TRBJ1-4
CASSPWGRGQFANEKLFF
TGTGCCAGTAGTCCCTGGGGCAGGGGGCAATTTGCTAATGAAAAACTGTTTTTT
>.|.|TRBV27|TRBJ1-6
CASSLYQAQSSPLHF
TGTGCCAGCAGTTTGTACCAGGCCCAGAGTTCACCCCTCCACTTT
>.|.|TRBV6-6|TRBJ2-4
CASIQFQGTKNIQYF
TGTGCCAGCATCCAATTCCAGGGTACCAAAAACATTCAGTACTTC
>.|.|TRBV3-1/TRBV3-2|TRBJ1-2
CASSPGTAGASKDYGYTF
TGTGCCAGCAGCCCAGGAACAGCAGGGGCGTCAAAGGACTATGGCTACACCTTC
>.|.|TRBV20-1|TRBJ2-7
CSAGQSYEQYF
TGCAGTGCTGGGCAGTCCTACGAGCAGTACTTC
>.|.|TRBV14|TRBJ2-5
CASSQGRWWETQYF
TGTGCCAGCAGCCAAGGGCGGTGGTGGGAGACCCAGTACTTC
>TRBD1|few|TRBV6-5|TRBJ1-5
CASSNRDSPTVPQHF
TGTGCCAGCAGTAACCGGGACAGCCCGACGGTGCCCCAGCATTTT
>TRBD1|.|TRBV11-2|TRBJ2-5
CASSLKASGTGRETQYF
TGTGCCAGCAGCCTGAAAGCATCCGGGACAGGGCGAGAGACCCAGTACTTC
>TRBD1|.|TRBV9|TRBJ1-4
CASSALEGAREKLFF
TGTGCCAGCAGCGCTTTGGAGGGGGCGAGGGAAAAACTGTTTTTT
>.|.|TRBV2|TRBJ2-7
CASSDWQRQYF
TGTGCCAGCAGTGACTGGCAGCGGCAGTACTTC
>.|.|TRBV11-2|TRBJ2-3
CASSNSDTQYF
TGTGCCAGCAGCAACTCGGATACGCAGTATTTT
>.|.|TRBV27|TRBJ2-2
CATTRQGNTGELFF
TGTGCCACCACGAGGCAGGGCAACACCGGGGAGCTGTTTTTT
>TRBD1|.|TRBV7-9|TRBJ1-2
CASSPPGQGGAYGYTF
TGTGCCAGCAGCCCGCCGGGACAGGGAGGCGCATATGGCTACACCTTC
>.|.|TRBV5-4|TRBJ1-1
CASSNGHSNTEAFF
TGTGCCAGCAGCAACGGACACTCGAACACTGAAGCTTTCTTT
>.|.|TRBV28|TRBJ2-7
CASSLPGPYEQYF
TGTGCCAGCAGTTTGCCAGGCCCCTACGAGCAGTACTTC
>TRBD1|.|TRBV6-5|TRBJ1-1
CASSYSGQGRPEAFF
TGTGCCAGCAGTTACTCGGGACAGGGCAGACCTGAAGCTTTCTTT